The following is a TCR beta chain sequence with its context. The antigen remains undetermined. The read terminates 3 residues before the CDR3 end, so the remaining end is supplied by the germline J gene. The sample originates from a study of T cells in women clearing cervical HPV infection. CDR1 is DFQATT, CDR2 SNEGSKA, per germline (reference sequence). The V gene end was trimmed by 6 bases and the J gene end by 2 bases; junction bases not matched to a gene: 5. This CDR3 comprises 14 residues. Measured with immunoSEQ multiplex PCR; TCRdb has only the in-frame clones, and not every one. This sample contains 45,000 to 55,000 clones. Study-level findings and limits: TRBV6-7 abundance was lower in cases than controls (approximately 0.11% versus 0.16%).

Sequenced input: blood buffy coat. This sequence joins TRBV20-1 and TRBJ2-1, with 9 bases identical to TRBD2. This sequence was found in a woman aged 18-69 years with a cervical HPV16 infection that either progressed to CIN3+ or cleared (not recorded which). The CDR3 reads CSAIAGDPYNEQFF. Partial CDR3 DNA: TGCAGTGCCATAGCGGGGGATCCCTACAATGAG.